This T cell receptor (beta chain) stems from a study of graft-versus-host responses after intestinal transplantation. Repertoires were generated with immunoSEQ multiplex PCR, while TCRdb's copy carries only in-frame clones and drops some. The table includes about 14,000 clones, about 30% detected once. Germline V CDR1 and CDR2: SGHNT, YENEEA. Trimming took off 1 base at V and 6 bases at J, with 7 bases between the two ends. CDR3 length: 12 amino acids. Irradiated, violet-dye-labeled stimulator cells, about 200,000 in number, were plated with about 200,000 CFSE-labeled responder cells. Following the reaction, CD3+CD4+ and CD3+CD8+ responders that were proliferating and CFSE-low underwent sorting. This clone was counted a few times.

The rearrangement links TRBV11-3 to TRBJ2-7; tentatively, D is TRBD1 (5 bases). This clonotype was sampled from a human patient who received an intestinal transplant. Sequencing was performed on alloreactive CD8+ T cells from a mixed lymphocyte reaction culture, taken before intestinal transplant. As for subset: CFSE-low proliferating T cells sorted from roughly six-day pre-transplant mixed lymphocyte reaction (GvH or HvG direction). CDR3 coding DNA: TGTGCCAGCAGCTTAGTAGGGGTCGAGCAGTACTTC. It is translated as CASSLVGVEQYF.